The 29 T cell receptor beta chains below were found in one sample sequenced in a study of radiotherapy plus CTLA-4 blockade in lung cancer. Method: immunoSEQ multiplex PCR; TCRdb's copy keeps in-frame clones and lacks some. Seen here are 110,000 or so clones, 78% observed once, and the top ten hold over 4%. Source: peripheral blood, taken from a patient treated with radiotherapy plus ipilimumab. All receptors come from a human donor with non-small cell lung cancer who had a partial response to radiotherapy plus ipilimumab.

The CDR3 sequence is CASSLSANEKLFF. The CDR3 DNA reads as TGCGCCAGCAGCTTGTCTGCTAATGAAAAACTGTTTTTT. The rearrangement links TRBV5-1 to TRBJ1-4; D uncertain. V was cut by 1 base and J by 3 bases, with 4 bases left in between. CDR3 length: 13 residues. Per the germline V gene, CDR1 is SGHRS and CDR2 is YFSETQ.

The chain employs TRBV6-5 and TRBJ2-1; 13 bases fit TRBD2. This CDR3 comprises 16 residues. CDR1 and CDR2 (germline): MNHEY, SVGAGI. Trimming at V came to 0 bases and at J to 7 bases, leaving 3 bases not matched to a gene. In DNA, the CDR3 is TGTGCCAGCAGTTACTCGACTAGCGGGAGGCCAAATGAGCAGTTCTTC. As protein: CASSYSTSGRPNEQFF.

This clone has a handful of counts. The chain has TRBV6-5 and TRBJ1-6, with TRBD1 matching 7 bases. The germline CDR1 and CDR2 sequences are MNHEY and SVGAGI. The CDR3 is made up of 15 amino acids. J was trimmed by 7 bases and V by 7 bases; bases with no gene match: 10. CDR3 loop: CASTAVQGKNSPLHF. The DNA of the CDR3 is TGTGCCAGCACGGCCGTACAGGGGAAGAATTCACCCCTCCACTTT.

The chain has TRBV6-1 and TRBJ1-1; 7 nucleotides agree with TRBD1. CDR3 length: 13 residues. Unmatched junction bases numbered 6, after V lost 7 bases and J lost 4 bases. Germline V lookup: CDR1 MNHNS, CDR2 SASEGT. The CDR3 region has the DNA TGTGCCAGCAAGACAGGGTCAAGCACTGAAGCTTTCTTT. Translated: CASKTGSSTEAFF.

CDR3 sequence reads: CASSPGNRAFADTQYF. DNA for the CDR3: TGTGCCAGCAGCCCCGGTAACAGGGCTTTCGCAGATACGCAGTATTTT. The chain employs TRBV9 and TRBJ2-3; D possibly corresponds to TRBD1 (6 bases). V lost 4 bases to trimming and J lost 4 bases, with 19 bases between them. Germline V gene data show CDR1 as SGDLS and CDR2 as YYNGEE. The CDR3 is 16 residues long.

The rearrangement uses TRBV28 and TRBJ2-1, with 7 bases fitting TRBD2. Germline CDR1 and CDR2: MDHEN and SYDVKM. V lost 9 bases to trimming and J lost 5 bases; unmatched junction nucleotides: 10. This CDR3 contains 14 residues. DNA of the CDR3: TGTGCCAGTCTACCCGGGACTACCAACAATGAGCAGTTCTTC. Amino acids: CASLPGTTNNEQFF.

The rearrangement joins TRBV14 to TRBJ2-7; D is unclear. This CDR3 is built from 15 residues. Trimming pared 1 base from V and 3 bases from J, leaving 13 bases between. Germline-derived CDR1 and CDR2 are SGHDN and FVKESK. CDR3 in DNA: TGTGCCAGCAGCCAAGGAGTAGGCGGTTACTACGAGCAGTACTTC. This gives the protein CASSQGVGGYYEQYF.

This chain connects TRBV7-9 to TRBJ1-1, with unresolved D. Trimming left V 5 bases short and J 0 bases short, with 13 bases between. The CDR3 consists of 15 residues. From germline, CDR1 is SEHNR and CDR2 FQNEAQ (reference sequence). CDR3 bases: TGTGCCAGCAGCCCCGGGGATAGGCTGAACACTGAAGCTTTCTTT. Translation gives CASSPGDRLNTEAFF.

The CDR3 sequence is CASSPRTRAQETQYF. The CDR3 DNA is TGTGCCAGCAGTCCTCGGACTAGGGCTCAAGAGACCCAGTACTTC. The V and J genes are TRBV13 and TRBJ2-5, with TRBD2 identical over 7 bases. The germline gives CDR1 PRHDT, CDR2 FYEKMQ (reference sequence). The CDR3 has 15 residues. V gave up 6 bases and J gave up 2 bases; unmatched junction bases: 9.

The V gene is TRBV2, the J gene TRBJ2-3; TRBD1 is a possible D gene (6 bases). The germline V gene has CDR1 SNHLY and CDR2 FYNNEI. Deletions cut 5 bases from V and 0 bases from J, with 9 bases between. CDR3 length equals 14 residues. The CDR3 nucleotides read TGTGCCAGCAGTCGGACAGAAAGCACAGATACGCAGTATTTT. Protein product: CASSRTESTDTQYF.

V is TRBV5-1 and J is TRBJ2-2, with D maybe TRBD2 (5 bases). This CDR3 region has 15 residues. From germline, CDR1 is SGHRS and CDR2 YFSETQ. V dropped 0 bases and J dropped 7 bases, with 13 bases sitting between them. The CDR3 reads CASSLDGERLGELFF. In nucleotides, the CDR3 is TGCGCCAGCAGCTTGGACGGGGAACGTCTCGGGGAGCTGTTTTTT.

J is TRBJ1-2 and V is TRBV5-6, with D unresolved. V lost 2 bases and J 0 bases, leaving 8 bases between the germline ends. The germline gives CDR1 SGHDT, CDR2 YYEEEE. The CDR3 spans 14 residues. The CDR3 DNA is TGTGCCAGCAGCTTCCCAGGTGCTAACTATGGCTACACCTTC. Translation gives CASSFPGANYGYTF.

The chain links TRBV7-8 to TRBJ1-5; 9 positions agree with TRBD1. With V trimmed by 1 base and J by 7 bases, 11 bases remained unmatched. The CDR3 totals 17 residues. Germline V gives CDR1 SGHVS, CDR2 FQNEAQ. Written as DNA, the CDR3 is TGTGCCAGCAGCTTAGGTGGTTCGGGACAGGGTTTACAGCCCCAGCATTTT. This translates into CASSLGGSGQGLQPQHF.

The chain combines TRBV7-8 with TRBJ2-7; TRBD2 matches 14 bases. Germline lookup yields CDR1 SGHVS and CDR2 FQNEAQ. This CDR3 is 15 amino acids long. V lost 4 bases to trimming and J lost 3 bases; unmatched junction nucleotides: 2. As DNA, the CDR3 is TGTGCCAGCAGCTCCGGGACTAGCGGGAGCTACGAGCAGTACTTC. It translates to CASSSGTSGSYEQYF.

CDR3 sequence: CASSSTRLADYNEQFF. The CDR3 bases are TGTGCCAGCAGCTCCACGCGGCTAGCGGATTACAATGAGCAGTTCTTC. The chain links TRBV5-6 to TRBJ2-1; 7 bases align to TRBD2. The CDR3 is 16 amino acids. Unmatched junction bases numbered 10, after V lost 3 bases and J lost 4 bases. From germline, CDR1 is SGHDT and CDR2 YYEEEE.

This chain uses TRBV6-4 with TRBJ1-5, with a tentative D call TRBD1 (5 bases). The CDR3 is 13 residues long. Germline values: CDR1 MRHNA, CDR2 SNTAGT. The V gene lost 5 bases and the J gene lost 6 bases, with 11 bases spanning the gap. This chain's CDR3 is CASSRQYGQPQHF. The CDR3 DNA sequence: TGTGCCAGCAGTCGACAGTACGGTCAGCCCCAGCATTTT.

The J gene is TRBJ2-2, the V gene TRBV4-2; possibly TRBD2 for D (6 bases). Germline lookup yields CDR1 LGHNA and CDR2 YNFKEQ. Trimming stripped 0 bases from V and 2 bases from J, with 10 bases between. CDR3 length equals 16 residues. The CDR3 region is CASSQESSVNTGELFF. DNA of the CDR3: TGTGCCAGCAGCCAAGAATCTAGCGTCAACACCGGGGAGCTGTTTTTT.

The sample holds a few counts of this clone. The gene calls are TRBV5-4 and TRBJ1-1, with D maybe TRBD1 (5 bases). Per the germline V gene, CDR1 is SGHNT and CDR2 is YYREEE (reference sequence). The CDR3 is 13 amino acids. Trimming took off 4 bases at V and 5 bases at J, with 12 bases between the two ends. The CDR3 DNA is TGTGCCAGCAGCGTCACTCAGGGAACTGAAGCTTTCTTT. Protein: CASSVTQGTEAFF. Full variable domain (remainder filled in from reference TRBV5-4 and TRBJ1-1): ETGVTQSPTHLIKTRGQQVTLRCSSQSGHNTVSWYQQALGQGPQFIFQYYREEENGRGNFPPRFSGLQFPNYSSELNVNALELDDSALYLCASSVTQGTEAFFGQGTRLTVV.

This chain joins TRBV29-1 and TRBJ1-2; 12 bases align to TRBD1. This CDR3 is 12 amino acids long. V trimming: 6 bases; J trimming: 12 bases; junction bases outside the gene matches: 8. Germline CDR1 SQVTM, CDR2 ANQGSEA. The chain's CDR3 is CSVRGQGARDTF. CDR3 DNA sequence: TGCAGCGTACGGGGACAGGGGGCAAGGGACACCTTC.

The J gene is TRBJ2-7, the V gene TRBV30, with 7 positions matching TRBD2. This CDR3 contains 13 residues. After removal of 2 bases from V and 9 bases from J, the junction contained 10 bases not matched to a gene. CDR1 is GTSNPN, CDR2 SVGIG, per germline (reference sequence). CDR3: CAWSLGPLAAQYF. The CDR3 DNA sequence: TGTGCCTGGAGTCTAGGCCCTCTAGCGGCGCAGTACTTC. Together with reference TRBV30 and TRBJ2-7, the CDR3 gives the full variable domain: SQTIHQWPATLVQPVGSPLSLECTVEGTSNPNLYWYRQAAGRGLQLLFYSVGIGQISSEVPQNLSASRPQDRQFILSSKKLLLSDSGFYLCAWSLGPLAAQYFGPGTRLTVT.

The genes are TRBV5-1 and TRBJ2-3; 11 bases map to TRBD2. From germline, CDR1 is SGHRS and CDR2 YFSETQ. With V trimmed by 3 bases and J by 4 bases, 7 bases remained unmatched. CDR3 length: 16 residues. The CDR3: CASSSRVAGGPDTQYF. In nucleotides, the CDR3 is TGCGCCAGCAGCTCCCGAGTAGCGGGAGGGCCAGATACGCAGTATTTT.

In DNA form, the CDR3 reads TGTGCCAGCAGTGCCGGACAGGGAGAGACCCAGTACTTC. Encoded protein: CASSAGQGETQYF. The V gene is TRBV6-4, the J gene TRBJ2-5; 8 nucleotides match TRBD1. V was clipped by 4 bases and J by 4 bases; unmatched bases: 2. The CDR3 contains 13 residues. The V gene's germline CDR1 is MRHNA and CDR2 SNTAGT.

This clone was picked up a small number of times. This chain uses TRBV7-9 with TRBJ2-1, with 10 bases matching TRBD1. With 5 bases clipped from V and 4 bases from J, the junction kept 5 bases outside the gene matches. Germline V gives CDR1 SEHNR, CDR2 FQNEAQ (reference sequence). CDR3 length: 15 amino acids. Here the CDR3 DNA reads TGTGCCAGCAGCCCACCGGGACAGGGGTACAATGAGCAGTTCTTC. Protein sequence: CASSPPGQGYNEQFF.

The rearrangement links TRBV27 to TRBJ2-6; no firm D call. The V end was cut by 5 bases, the J end by 1 base, with 3 bases between. The CDR3 sequence is 13 residues long. Germline V gives CDR1 MNHEY, CDR2 SMNVEV (reference sequence). CDR3 residues: CASSLSGANVLTF. The CDR3 DNA follows: TGTGCCAGCAGTCTTTCTGGGGCCAACGTCCTGACTTTC.

This clone was seen ten or more times. The chain recombines TRBV19 with TRBJ1-1, with unresolved D. Germline loops: CDR1 LNHDA, CDR2 SQIVND (reference sequence). The CDR3 extends over 14 amino acids. The V and J ends lost 5 bases and 2 bases respectively, with 12 bases between them. In DNA, the CDR3 is TGTGCCAGTAGTGCCCGGGTTGACAACACTGAAGCTTTCTTT. This codes for CASSARVDNTEAFF.

The chain carries TRBV4-1 and TRBJ1-3; the D is unclear. The germline gives CDR1 MGHRA, CDR2 YSYEKL. The V gene lost 0 bases and the J gene lost 8 bases, with 11 bases spanning the gap. The CDR3 length is 14 residues. CDR3 residues: CASSQEAAKYTIYF. As DNA, the CDR3 is TGCGCCAGCAGCCAAGAAGCCGCTAAGTACACCATATATTTT.

The genes are TRBV6-5 and TRBJ2-7, with 8 positions matching TRBD1. V gave up 6 bases and J gave up 4 bases; unmatched junction bases: 8. The CDR3 loop spans 14 amino acids. Germline CDR1 and CDR2: MNHEY and SVGAGI. The CDR3 bases are TGTGCCAGCAGCCTGGGACAGGTGGAGTACGAGCAGTACTTC. The encoded protein is CASSLGQVEYEQYF.

The chain is built from TRBV6-1 and TRBJ2-5, with 8 bases identical to TRBD2. Per germline, CDR1 MNHNS and CDR2 SASEGT. The V and J ends lost 6 bases and 4 bases, in that order; junction bases with no gene match: 7. The CDR3 length is 14 residues. CDR3 nucleotide sequence: TGTGCCAGCAGCTGGACTAGCTGGAGAGAGACCCAGTACTTC. This codes for CASSWTSWRETQYF.

The chain links TRBV30 to TRBJ2-1, with D unresolved. The V gene lost 1 base and the J gene lost 1 base, with 8 bases spanning the gap. CDR1 and CDR2 from the germline V gene are GTSNPN and SVGIG (reference sequence). The CDR3 runs to 14 residues. CDR3 residues: CAWSDPSSYNEQFF. The DNA of the CDR3 is TGTGCCTGGAGTGATCCTTCGTCCTACAATGAGCAGTTCTTC.